This T cell receptor (beta chain) derives from a study of blood T cell repertoires in COVID-19. Study-level background: Italy, Spain and the United States were the sources of the convalescent and acute COVID-19 samples. PBMCs, B-cell-depleted T cells, or T cells were the source of the cDNA or gDNA that made up the material.

As processed by the authors: Reference gene primers were amplified, and this amplification served to estimate nucleated cell counts. The assay was immunoSEQ multiplex PCR, and TCRdb's table has in-frame clones only and misses some. For V, J and clone size, that table is used; D and trimming come from the DNA. The sample lists tens of thousands of clones, roughly 80% seen once, with approximately 29% in the top ten. This CDR3 comprises 16 residues. J was trimmed by 6 bases and V by 0 bases; bases with no gene match: 7. From germline, CDR1 is LGHNA and CDR2 YNFKEQ. The sequencing sample was made of peripheral blood. V is TRBV4-2 and J is TRBJ2-2; 7 bases fit TRBD2. This TCR was sampled from a human donor in a cohort sampled during active COVID-19. This CDR3 is CASSQDLGLVPGELFF. In DNA form, the CDR3 reads TGTGCCAGCAGCCAAGATCTCGGACTAGTTCCCGGGGAGCTGTTTTTT.